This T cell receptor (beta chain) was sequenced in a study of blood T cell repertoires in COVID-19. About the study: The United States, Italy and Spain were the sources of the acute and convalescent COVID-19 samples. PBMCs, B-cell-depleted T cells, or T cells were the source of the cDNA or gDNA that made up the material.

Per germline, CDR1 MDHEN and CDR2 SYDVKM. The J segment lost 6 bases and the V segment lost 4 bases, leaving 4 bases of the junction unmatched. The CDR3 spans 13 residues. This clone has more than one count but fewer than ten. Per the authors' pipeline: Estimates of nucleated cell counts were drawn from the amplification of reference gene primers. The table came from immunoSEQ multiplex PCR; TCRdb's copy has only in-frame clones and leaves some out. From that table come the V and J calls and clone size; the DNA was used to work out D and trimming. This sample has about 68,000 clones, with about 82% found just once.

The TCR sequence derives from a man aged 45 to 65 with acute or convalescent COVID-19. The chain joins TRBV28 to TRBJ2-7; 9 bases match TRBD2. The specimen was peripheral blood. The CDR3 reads CASSSGLAGEQYF. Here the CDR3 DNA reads TGTGCCAGCAGTTCGGGACTAGCCGGCGAGCAGTACTTC. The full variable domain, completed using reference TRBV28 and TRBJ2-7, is DVKVTQSSRYLVKRTGEKVFLECVQDMDHENMFWYRQDPGLGLRLIYFSYDVKMKEKGDIPEGYSVSREKKERFSLILESASTNQTSMYLCASSSGLAGEQYFGPGTRLTVT.